Included here is one TCR beta chain sequence, with context. Germline V gene lookup returns CDR1 MNHEY and CDR2 SVGAGI. V was clipped by 8 bases and J by 3 bases, with 17 bases between them. This CDR3 has 15 amino acids. The data were obtained in a study of control samples from healthy donors and cancer patients. Only in-frame clones appear in the TCRdb table, and some are missing; sequencing was by immunoSEQ multiplex PCR. The table shows 150,000 or so clones, with more than 85% occurring only once. The chain carries TRBV6-5 and TRBJ1-5; a weak D match, TRBD1 (6 bases). Sequenced material: blood. The sequence derives from a young man in good health. As DNA, the CDR3 is TGTGCCAGCCGTAGGGCAACAGGGACCAATCAGCCCCAGCATTTT. Translated, it gives CASRRATGTNQPQHF.